The source of this T cell receptor beta chain is a study of T cell changes during pregnancy in multiple sclerosis. Per germline, CDR1 SGHVS and CDR2 FNYEAQ. The CDR3 consists of 18 residues. Trimming took 0 bases from V and 4 from J; bases not matched to a gene: 7. Sequencing used immunoSEQ multiplex PCR; TCRdb keeps in-frame clones, though not all of them. Found here are some 100,000 clones, about 92% of them singletons; the top ten hold 1.2%. The sample here was peripheral blood, taken in the second trimester of pregnancy. J is TRBJ2-1 and V is TRBV7-6, with TRBD2 matching 12 bases. This TCR was sampled from a female donor with multiple sclerosis, enrolled in a pregnancy study. DNA of the CDR3: TGTGCCAGCAGCTTAGCCTGGGCTAGCGGGGGGGCGTACAATGAGCAGTTCTTC. Protein: CASSLAWASGGAYNEQFF.